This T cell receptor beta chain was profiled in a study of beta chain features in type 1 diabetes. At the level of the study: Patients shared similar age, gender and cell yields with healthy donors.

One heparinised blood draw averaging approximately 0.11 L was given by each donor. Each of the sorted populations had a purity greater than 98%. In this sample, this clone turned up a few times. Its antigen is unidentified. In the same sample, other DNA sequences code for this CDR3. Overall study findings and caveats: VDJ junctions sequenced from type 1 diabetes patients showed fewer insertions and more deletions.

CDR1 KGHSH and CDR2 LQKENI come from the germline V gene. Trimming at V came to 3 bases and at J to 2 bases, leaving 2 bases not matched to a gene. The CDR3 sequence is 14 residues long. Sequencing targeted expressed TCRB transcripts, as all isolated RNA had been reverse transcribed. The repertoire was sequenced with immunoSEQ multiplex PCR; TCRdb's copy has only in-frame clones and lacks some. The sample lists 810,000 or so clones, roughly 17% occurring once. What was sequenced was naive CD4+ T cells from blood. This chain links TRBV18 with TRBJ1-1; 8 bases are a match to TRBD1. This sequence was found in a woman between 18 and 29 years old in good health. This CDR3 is CASSPGQGNTEAFF. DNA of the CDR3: TGTGCCAGCTCACCCGGACAGGGTAACACTGAAGCTTTCTTT. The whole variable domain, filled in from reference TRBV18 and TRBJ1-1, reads NAGVMQNPRHLVRRRGQEARLRCSPMKGHSHVYWYRQLPEEGLKFMVYLQKENIIDESGMPKERFSAEFPKEGPSILRIQQVVRGDSAAYFCASSPGQGNTEAFFGQGTRLTVV.